The clone carrying this T cell receptor (beta chain) was counted between two and nine times. Its antigen is not known. These data are taken from a study of T cell responses to AZD1222 COVID-19 vaccine. Study information: Pooled in the analysis were second doses at about 4 or about 12 weeks. Study-wide points: Baseline serology detected seropositivity in only five to seven AZD1222 recipients. Donors in the cohort were predominantly white British and more often female, and clonal diversity was possibly underestimated. Repertoires were obtained only post-peak T cell response.

The CDR3 consists of 14 residues. V dropped 8 bases and J dropped 7; count of bases not matched to a gene: 10. Germline V gene data show CDR1 as LNHDA and CDR2 as SQIVND (reference sequence). Profiled with immunoSEQ multiplex PCR; TCRdb holds only in-frame clones, not every one. This repertoire shows 95,000 to 110,000 clones, around 90% found once; its top ten account for over 6.5%. V is TRBV19 and J is TRBJ1-1; 10 bases match TRBD1. The sequenced sample was peripheral blood, obtained on day 0 of AZD1222 vaccination. The TCR comes from an adult in good health. The CDR3 protein is CASLRGWDRGEAFF. The CDR3 bases are TGTGCCAGTCTCAGAGGTTGGGACAGGGGTGAAGCTTTCTTT.